The T cell receptor beta chain described here comes from a study of T-cell memory formation after mild COVID-19. Study-level information: For the most part, TCR clusters were specific to one donor.

TCRdb re-analysed the 5' RACE reads in MiXCR, keeping a single row per CDR3 protein. The data show tens of thousands of distinct CDR3 sequences, approximately 30% seen once. The CDR3 length is 15 residues. Losses at the gene ends were 0 bases for V and 6 bases for J; bases not matched to a gene: 5. The germline CDR1 and CDR2 sequences are MNHEY and SVGAGI. Sequences were obtained from PBMCs or a T cell subset sorted from them (not recorded which). The receptor's source is a man aged 18 to 29 who had mild COVID-19 (a few samples of this study predate the infection). Cell type and time point are not known. The chain couples TRBV6-5 to TRBJ2-1, with TRBD1 matching 7 bases. CDR3 DNA sequence: TGTGCCAGCAGTTACTCGAAGGGGGCGGGCAATGAGCAGTTCTTC. Residues: CASSYSKGAGNEQFF.